The present entry profiles one T cell receptor (beta chain) with its context. These data come from a study of control samples from healthy donors and cancer patients. Trimming removed 8 bases from V and 5 bases from J; junction bases left unmatched: 12. Germline-derived CDR1 and CDR2 are MNHEY and SVGAGI. CDR3 length: 15 residues. Sequenced by immunoSEQ multiplex PCR; TCRdb stores in-frame clones only, minus some. Here the sample spans tens of thousands of clones, 88% being singletons. The origin of this receptor is a woman between 65 and 79 years old in good health. Sequencing input: blood. The chain links TRBV6-5 to TRBJ1-5, with 7 bases matching TRBD1. The CDR3 nucleotides are TGTGCCAGCCTCCGCCGGGACAGCGGTTATCAGCCCCAGCATTTT. Amino acid sequence: CASLRRDSGYQPQHF.